This TCR beta chain derives from a study of OX40 agonist ivuxolimab in advanced cancers. Turning to the overall study: Ivuxolimab was an agonistic, fully human IgG2 monoclonal antibody directed against OX40 (CD134), a costimulatory receptor. Intravenous ivuxolimab was administered to patients every 2 weeks at six dose levels: 0.01, 0.1, 0.3, 1.5, 3 and 10 mg/kg. Among the approximately 50 dose-escalation patients, roughly 20 had hepatocellular carcinoma, approximately 15 melanoma, 9 renal cell carcinoma and 9 head and neck cancer. In the dose-escalation cohort, 82.7% of patients were male, and the mean age was 60 years with a range of roughly 20 to 79. Prior anti-PD-1, anti-PD-L1 or anti-CTLA-4 therapy was permitted, and approximately 39% of dose-escalation patients had received checkpoint inhibitors. Three dose-escalation patients achieved partial responses, one with hepatocellular carcinoma and two with cutaneous melanoma. The purpose of peripheral TCRbeta sequencing was to test whether ivuxolimab changed TCR sequence diversity and led to clonal T-cell expansion. The monotherapy dose-escalation portion (N of about 50 patients) of the phase I ivuxolimab trial is reported in the paper.

Patients with a history of autoimmune disease or receiving systemic immunosuppression were excluded from the trial. Peripheral blood for TCR sequencing was collected from all dose cohorts at baseline, on cycle 4 day 1, and on cycle 7 day 1. Samples came from an open-label, multicenter, first-in-human phase I dose-escalation trial of ivuxolimab. Adults with locally advanced or metastatic head and neck squamous cell, hepatocellular, melanoma or renal cell carcinoma were enrolled in the trial. CD4+ and CD8+ T cells were sorted separately from peripheral blood before TCR sequencing. In regard to this clone: This clone's antigen is unknown. Base qualities were left out, and no much larger clone turns up one base away.

Genomic DNA was isolated from the sorted cells so that the TCRbeta CDR3 region could be sequenced. TCRbeta CDR3 regions were sequenced using the immunoSEQ Assay. In TCRdb, the immuneACCESS table is reduced to in-frame sequences with V and J assigned. These tables do not hold every clone; where another copy was compared, an unresolved V gene accounts for under half, and the others remain unexplained. This sample gives roughly 80,000 clones in total; approximately 93% of them show up just once. Together, the top ten hold around 5.9% of the sample. What the work shows at the level of the full study, not this receptor alone: In the 0.1-3.0 mg/kg groups, partial responders were among the patients with the lowest normalized peripheral clonal expansion, particularly in CD8+ T cells. The antigen specificity of the clonally expanded peripheral T cells was not determined. Low levels of normalized T-cell clonal expansion were also seen in some patients who did not respond. After ivuxolimab, more expanded clones were found on average in CD8+ T cells than in CD4+ T cells. Clonal expansion of both CD4+ and CD8+ blood T cells was observed from baseline to week 6 at doses 0.1 to 3.0 mg/kg.

V has 5 bases trimmed and J has 3 bases trimmed; junction bases matching no gene number 14. In the germline V gene (reference sequence), CDR1 corresponds to LNHDA and CDR2 to SQIVND. Counted from cysteine to phenylalanine, this CDR3 has 17 amino acids. CDR3 DNA is the only sequence kept; it has 51 bases, read in frame from the first base. Material: CD4+ or CD8+ T cells sorted from blood, obtained in a trial of the OX40 agonist ivuxolimab. This sequence uses TRBV19 and TRBJ1-1; TRBD1 lines up with 8 middle nucleotides. This TCR derives from an adult with an advanced solid tumor such as melanoma, head and neck, liver or kidney cancer. The encoded CDR3 is CASSPRQGRYEDTEAFF. The sequenced DNA is TGTGCCAGTAGTCCCCGACAGGGGAGGTATGAGGACACTGAAGCTTTCTTT. The CDR3 plus the reference TRBV19 and TRBJ1-1 genes for the other parts give the full variable domain: DGGITQSPKYLFRKEGQNVTLSCEQNLNHDAMYWYRQDPGQGLRLIYYSQIVNDFQKGDIAEGYSVSREKKESFPLTVTSAQKNPTAFYLCASSPRQGRYEDTEAFFGQGTRLTVV.